The rows below give T cell receptor beta chains drawn from one sample of a study of Graves' ophthalmopathy and Graves' hyperthyroidism. TCRdb fed the multiplex PCR reads into MiXCR, producing one record per CDR3 protein. The sample records roughly 610,000 distinct CDR3 sequences, about a fifth being singletons. The sample taken for sequencing was peripheral blood. Source of these receptors: a woman between 18 and 30 years old with stable Graves' hyperthyroidism. Some clones in this sample may be carry-over from other donors' samples. The CDR3 runs from the conserved cysteine through the conserved F or W. The D gene is left open where the match is weak. Not every row has a clone size; where given, it reads once, few, many or a size class.

cdr3_nt cdr3_aa v_call d_call clone_size j_call
TGTGCCAGCAGACGAAGGACAGAACAGTTTTTCTCTGGGGCCAACGTCCTGACTTTC CASRRRTEQFFSGANVLTF TRBV6-4 NA many TRBJ2-6
TGTGCCTGGAATAGGTACCTTCGGGAGAACACTGAAGCTTTCTTT CAWNRYLRENTEAFF TRBV30 NA many TRBJ1-1
TGTGCCAGCAGTGAAGGTGAAGGGGCCGCCCATGGCTACACCTTC CASSEGEGAAHGYTF TRBV6-1 NA NA TRBJ1-2
TGTGCCAGCAGCTACCGGGGTGCCGAGGCTCAGCAGTACTTC CASSYRGAEAQQYF TRBV6-2/TRBV6-3 NA many TRBJ2-7
TGTGCCAGCAGCTTGACAGGGGGACTTTCACCCCTCCACTTT CASSLTGGLSPLHF TRBV7-2 TRBD1 NA TRBJ1-6
TGTGCCAGCAGCTTAGCTTCCCAGGGGGCGTTGAACACTGAAGCTTTCTTT CASSLASQGALNTEAFF TRBV7-8 TRBD1 NA TRBJ1-1
TGTGCCAGCAGCTTAGCGAGGAGCAGCTCCTCCTACGAGCAGTACTTC CASSLARSSSSYEQYF TRBV7-2 NA once TRBJ2-7
TGTGCCAGCAGTTACTCGCGGAACACTGAAGCTTTCTTT CASSYSRNTEAFF TRBV6-5 NA many TRBJ1-1
TGTGCCAGCAGCCCGCAGGACGCCTACGAGCAGTACTTC CASSPQDAYEQYF TRBV7-8 NA NA TRBJ2-7
TGTGCCAGCAGTGAAGCAACCGGAGGGGCGGACACTGAAGCTTTCTTT CASSEATGGADTEAFF TRBV2 NA few TRBJ1-1
TGTGCCATCAGTGCAGGGGCGCTCGGGGAGACCCAGTACTTC CAISAGALGETQYF TRBV10-3 NA many TRBJ2-5
TGTGCCAGCAGCCACTCACAGGGAAACACCATATATTTT CASSHSQGNTIYF TRBV7-9 NA few TRBJ1-3
TGTGCCAGCTCTAGCGAGGAGAACACTGAAGCTTTCTTT CASSSEENTEAFF TRBV18 NA many TRBJ1-1
TGTGCCAGCAGTCTACCCCAAGGGGACGGGACATTTAGTTACGAGCAGTACTTC CASSLPQGDGTFSYEQYF TRBV28 NA once TRBJ2-7
TGTGCCAGCACCAAGAGGGGGCGCACGGACACCGGGGAGCTGTTTTTT CASTKRGRTDTGELFF TRBV6-1 TRBD1 many TRBJ2-2
TGTGCCACCAGCAGAGATTACAGTAACTATGGCTACACCTTC CATSRDYSNYGYTF TRBV15 NA many TRBJ1-2
TGCGCCAGCGGTCAGGGGCCTAACTATGGCTACACCTTC CASGQGPNYGYTF TRBV5-1 NA many TRBJ1-2
TGCAGTGCTAGAGACCCCTCTAACTATGGCTACACCTTC CSARDPSNYGYTF TRBV20-1 NA many TRBJ1-2
TGTGCCAGCAGTTACTCGTTGAGATATGGCTACACCTTC CASSYSLRYGYTF TRBV6-2/TRBV6-3 NA few TRBJ1-2
TGTGCCAGCAGCTTGATCGGCGGGGAGCTGTTTTTT CASSLIGGELFF TRBV7-9 NA NA TRBJ2-2
TGTGCTAGTGGGACTGACAGTGAAGCTTTCTTT CASGTDSEAFF TRBV12-5 NA few TRBJ1-1
TGTGCCAGCAGTTACGTGGACATGGGACAGCTGAACACTGAAGCTTTCTTT CASSYVDMGQLNTEAFF TRBV6-5 TRBD1 many TRBJ1-1
TGTGCCTGGAGTGTACTTGACACTTCCTACGAGCAGTACTTC CAWSVLDTSYEQYF TRBV30 NA NA TRBJ2-7
TGTGCCTGGAAGTGGTCCGGGGCCAACGTCCTGACTTTC CAWKWSGANVLTF TRBV30 NA NA TRBJ2-6
TGTGCCAGTAGTATTGGACAGGGTGGCTACACCTTC CASSIGQGGYTF TRBV19 TRBD1 few TRBJ1-2
TGTGCCAGCAGACTGAGAGGACTAGCGGGAGTTTGGGGTTCTAAAGAGACCCAGTACTTC CASRLRGLAGVWGSKETQYF TRBV6-2/TRBV6-3 TRBD2 NA TRBJ2-5
TGTGCCAGCAGCGCGCGGACAGGGGTCTGCGAGCAGTACTTC CASSARTGVCEQYF TRBV13 TRBD1 few TRBJ2-7
TGTGCCAGCAGTTTATGGGGTAGCACTGAAGCTTTCTTT CASSLWGSTEAFF TRBV12-3/TRBV12-4 NA many TRBJ1-1
TGTGCCAGCAGCAACAGACAGGGTTGGAACGAGCAGTACTTC CASSNRQGWNEQYF TRBV7-8 TRBD1 many TRBJ2-7